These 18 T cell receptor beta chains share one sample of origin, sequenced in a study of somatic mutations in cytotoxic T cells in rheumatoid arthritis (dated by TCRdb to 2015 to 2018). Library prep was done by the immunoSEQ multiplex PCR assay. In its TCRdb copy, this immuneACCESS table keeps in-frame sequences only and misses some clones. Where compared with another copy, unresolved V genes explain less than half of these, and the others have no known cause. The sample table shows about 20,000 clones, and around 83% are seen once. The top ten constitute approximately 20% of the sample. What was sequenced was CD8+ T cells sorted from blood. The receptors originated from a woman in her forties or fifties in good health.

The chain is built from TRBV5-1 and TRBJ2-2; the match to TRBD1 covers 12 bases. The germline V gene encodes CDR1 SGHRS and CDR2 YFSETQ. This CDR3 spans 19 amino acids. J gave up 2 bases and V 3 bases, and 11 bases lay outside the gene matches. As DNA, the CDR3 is TGCGCCAGCAGCTGGCCGGGACAGGGGGCCCTCTCAAACACCGGGGAGCTGTTTTTT. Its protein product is CASSWPGQGALSNTGELFF.

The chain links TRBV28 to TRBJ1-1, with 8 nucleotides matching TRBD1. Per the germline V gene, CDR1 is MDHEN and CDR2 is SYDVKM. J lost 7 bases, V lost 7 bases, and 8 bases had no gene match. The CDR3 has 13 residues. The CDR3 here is CASILTGAYEAFF. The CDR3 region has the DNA TGTGCCAGCATCCTGACAGGGGCTTATGAAGCTTTCTTT.

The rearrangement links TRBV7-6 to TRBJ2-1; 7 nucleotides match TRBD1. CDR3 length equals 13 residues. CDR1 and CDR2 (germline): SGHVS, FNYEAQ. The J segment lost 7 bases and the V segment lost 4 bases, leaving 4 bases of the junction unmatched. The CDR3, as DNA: TGTGCCAGCAGCTCAGACAGGGAAAATGAGCAGTTCTTC. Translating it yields CASSSDRENEQFF.

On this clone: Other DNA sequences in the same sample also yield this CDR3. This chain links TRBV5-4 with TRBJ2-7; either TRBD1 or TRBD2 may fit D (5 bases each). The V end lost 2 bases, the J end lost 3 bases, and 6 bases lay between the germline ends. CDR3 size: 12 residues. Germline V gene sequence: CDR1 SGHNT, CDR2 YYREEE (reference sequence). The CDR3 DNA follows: TGTGCCAGCAGCTTTGGGGGCTACGAGCAGTACTTC. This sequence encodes CASSFGGYEQYF.

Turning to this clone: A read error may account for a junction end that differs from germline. The CDR3 region is CASSLERGGTDTQYF. The CDR3 nucleotides read TGTGCCAGCAGCCTAGAGCGGGGGGGCACAGATACGCAGTATTTT. The V and J genes are TRBV11-3 and TRBJ2-3; 9 bases are shared with TRBD2. The CDR3 runs 15 residues. The germline V gene has CDR1 SGHNT and CDR2 YENEEA.

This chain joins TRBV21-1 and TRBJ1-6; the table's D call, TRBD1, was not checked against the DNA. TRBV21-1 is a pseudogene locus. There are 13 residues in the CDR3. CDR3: CASTGQGNSPLHF. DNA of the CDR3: TGTGCCAGCACGGGACAGGGTAATTCACCCCTCCACTTT.

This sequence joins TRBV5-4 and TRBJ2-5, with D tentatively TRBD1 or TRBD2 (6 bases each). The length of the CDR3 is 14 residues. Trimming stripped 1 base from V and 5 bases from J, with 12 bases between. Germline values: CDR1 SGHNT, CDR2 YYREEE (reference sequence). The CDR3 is CASSLISGAETQYF. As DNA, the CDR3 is TGTGCCAGCAGCTTGATCTCGGGGGCTGAGACCCAGTACTTC.

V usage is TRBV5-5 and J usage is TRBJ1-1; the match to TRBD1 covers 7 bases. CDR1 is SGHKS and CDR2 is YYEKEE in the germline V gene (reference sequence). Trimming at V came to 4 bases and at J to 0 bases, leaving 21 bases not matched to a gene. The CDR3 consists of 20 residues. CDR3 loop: CASSPIGVQGFGPMNTEAFF. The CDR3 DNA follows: TGTGCCAGCAGCCCCATTGGCGTACAGGGGTTTGGGCCAATGAACACTGAAGCTTTCTTT.

CDR3 loop: CASTARYGANYEQFF. CDR3 nucleotide sequence: TGCGCCAGCACCGCTCGGTACGGGGCCAATTATGAGCAGTTCTTC. The chain employs TRBV4-1 and TRBJ2-1, with D perhaps being TRBD1 or TRBD2 (5 bases each). Per germline, CDR1 MGHRA and CDR2 YSYEKL. The CDR3 length is 15 residues. Trimming took 7 bases from V and 8 from J, leaving 21 bases between them.

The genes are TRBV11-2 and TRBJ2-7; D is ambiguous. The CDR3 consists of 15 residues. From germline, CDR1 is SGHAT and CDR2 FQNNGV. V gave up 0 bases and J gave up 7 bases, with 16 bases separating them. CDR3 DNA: TGTGCCAGCAGCTTAGAGGATGCGTTGGCCGCGGAGCAGTACTTC. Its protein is CASSLEDALAAEQYF.

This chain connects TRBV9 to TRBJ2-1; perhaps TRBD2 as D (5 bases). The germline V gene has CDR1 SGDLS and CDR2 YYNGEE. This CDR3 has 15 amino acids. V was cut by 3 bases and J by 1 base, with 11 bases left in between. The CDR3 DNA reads TGTGCCAGCAGCGCCGCCGGGGTATCCTACAATGAGCAGTTCTTC. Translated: CASSAAGVSYNEQFF. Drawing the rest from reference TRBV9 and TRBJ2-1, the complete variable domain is DSGVTQTPKHLITATGQRVTLRCSPRSGDLSVYWYQQSLDQGLQFLIQYYNGEERAKGNILERFSAQQFPDLHSELNLSSLELGDSALYFCASSAAGVSYNEQFFGPGTRLTVL.

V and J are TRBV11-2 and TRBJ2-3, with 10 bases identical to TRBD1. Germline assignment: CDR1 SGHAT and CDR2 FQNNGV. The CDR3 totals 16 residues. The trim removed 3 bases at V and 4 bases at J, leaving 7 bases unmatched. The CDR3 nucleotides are TGTGCCAGCAGCTTCGGACCGGGACAGGGGTCAGATACGCAGTATTTT. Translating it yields CASSFGPGQGSDTQYF.

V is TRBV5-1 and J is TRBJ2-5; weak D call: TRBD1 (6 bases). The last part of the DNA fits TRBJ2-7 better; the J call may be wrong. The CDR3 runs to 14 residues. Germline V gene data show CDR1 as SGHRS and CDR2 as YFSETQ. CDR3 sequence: CASSRTGMAHEQYF. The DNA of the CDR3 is TGCGCCAGCAGCAGAACAGGGATGGCCCACGAGCAGTACTTC.

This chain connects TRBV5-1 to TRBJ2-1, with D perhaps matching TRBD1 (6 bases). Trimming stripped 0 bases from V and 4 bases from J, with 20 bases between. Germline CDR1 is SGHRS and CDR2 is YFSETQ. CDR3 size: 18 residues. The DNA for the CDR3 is TGCGCCAGCAGCTTGGATCCTCTAGGGACACCCTCTTACAATGAGCAGTTCTTC. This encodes CASSLDPLGTPSYNEQFF.

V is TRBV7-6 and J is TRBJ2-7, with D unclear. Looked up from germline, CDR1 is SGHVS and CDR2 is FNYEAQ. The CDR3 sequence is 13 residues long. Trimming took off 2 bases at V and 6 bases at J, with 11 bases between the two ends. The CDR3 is CASSLLLWSEQYF. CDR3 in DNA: TGTGCCAGCAGCTTATTGTTGTGGAGCGAGCAGTACTTC.

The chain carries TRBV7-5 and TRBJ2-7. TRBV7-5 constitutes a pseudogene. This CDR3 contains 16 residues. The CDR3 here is CVRSFPPRDRLYEQYV. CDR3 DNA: TGTGTCAGAAGCTTTCCCCCCCGGGACCGGCTCTACGAGCAGTACGTC.

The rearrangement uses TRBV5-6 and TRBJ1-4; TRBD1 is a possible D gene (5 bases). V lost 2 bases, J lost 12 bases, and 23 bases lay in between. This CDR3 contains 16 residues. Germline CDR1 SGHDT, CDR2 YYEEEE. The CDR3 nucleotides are TGTGCCAGCAGCTTATCTCAAATTGTTGGGGCGGAGGAACTGTTTTTT. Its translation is CASSLSQIVGAEELFF.

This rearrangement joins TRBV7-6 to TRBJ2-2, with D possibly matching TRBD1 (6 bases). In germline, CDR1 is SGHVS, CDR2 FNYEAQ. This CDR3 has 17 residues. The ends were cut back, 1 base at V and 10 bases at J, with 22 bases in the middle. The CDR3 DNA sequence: TGTGCCAGCAGCTTAGAACGGGGACCGCAGGGGAGCACGGAGCTGTTTTTT. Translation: CASSLERGPQGSTELFF.